This TCR beta chain was sequenced during a study of cytomegalovirus exposure and HLA in healthy donors. Overall study: About 80 million unique TCRs from HLA-typed donors made up an early data release.

The PCR used 60 Vbeta and 13 Jbeta primers. Original handling: A later analysis tallied about 80 million unique TCR beta chains, 9.5 million to 14 million of them shared. The method was immunoSEQ multiplex PCR; TCRdb's version includes in-frame clones alone and lacks a portion of them. V and J calls and clone size are those listed in that table; D and trimming were worked out from the DNA. The sample consists of 100,000 to 150,000 clones, 83% of them appearing once. V dropped 1 base and J dropped 4; count of bases not matched to a gene: 12. The CDR3 runs 18 residues. The germline V gene has CDR1 MGHRA and CDR2 YSYEKL.

Sequencing was performed on PBMCs. The sequence was collected from a man younger than 30 in good health and CMV-seropositive. This chain uses TRBV4-1 with TRBJ2-1; 8 bases are a match to TRBD2. Written as DNA, the CDR3 is TGCGCCAGCAGCCAAGCGGTCGGTGCGGGGGGACGGTACAATGAGCAGTTCTTC. Protein: CASSQAVGAGGRYNEQFF.